This TCR beta chain appears in the sequencing data of a study of Tregs in tolerant kidney transplant recipients. Data came from immunoSEQ multiplex PCR; TCRdb stores just in-frame clones and leaves some out. The sample consists of about 94,000 clones, approximately 94% of them appearing once. Note on this clone: Its antigen is unidentified.

The CDR3 length is 15 residues. Trimming removed 2 bases at V and 0 bases at J, with 8 bases between. Germline values: CDR1 MDHEN, CDR2 SYDVKM. Study observations and caveats: Tolerant patients' donor-specific Tregs expanded beyond overall Tregs, suggesting antigen-driven growth.

The sequencing here drew on CD4+ T cells from blood, taken before the transplant. This clonotype originated in a human donor who received a combined kidney and bone marrow transplant. The chain joins TRBV28 to TRBJ1-3; D gene unclear. CDR3 residues: CASSLEIRSGNTIYF. The CDR3 DNA sequence: TGTGCCAGCAGTTTAGAGATTCGCTCTGGAAACACCATATATTTT.